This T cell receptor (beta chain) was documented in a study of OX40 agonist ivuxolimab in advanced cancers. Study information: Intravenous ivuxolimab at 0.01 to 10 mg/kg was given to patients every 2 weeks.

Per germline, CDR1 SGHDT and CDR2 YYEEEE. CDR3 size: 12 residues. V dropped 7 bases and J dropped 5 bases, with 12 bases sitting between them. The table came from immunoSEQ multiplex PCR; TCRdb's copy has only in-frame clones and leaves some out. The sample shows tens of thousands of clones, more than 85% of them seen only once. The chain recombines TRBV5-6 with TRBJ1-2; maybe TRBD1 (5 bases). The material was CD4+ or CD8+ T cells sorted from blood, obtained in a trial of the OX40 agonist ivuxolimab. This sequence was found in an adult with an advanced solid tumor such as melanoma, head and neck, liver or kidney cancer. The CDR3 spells CASGEGWYGYTF. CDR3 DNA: TGTGCCAGCGGGGAGGGGTGGTATGGCTACACCTTC.